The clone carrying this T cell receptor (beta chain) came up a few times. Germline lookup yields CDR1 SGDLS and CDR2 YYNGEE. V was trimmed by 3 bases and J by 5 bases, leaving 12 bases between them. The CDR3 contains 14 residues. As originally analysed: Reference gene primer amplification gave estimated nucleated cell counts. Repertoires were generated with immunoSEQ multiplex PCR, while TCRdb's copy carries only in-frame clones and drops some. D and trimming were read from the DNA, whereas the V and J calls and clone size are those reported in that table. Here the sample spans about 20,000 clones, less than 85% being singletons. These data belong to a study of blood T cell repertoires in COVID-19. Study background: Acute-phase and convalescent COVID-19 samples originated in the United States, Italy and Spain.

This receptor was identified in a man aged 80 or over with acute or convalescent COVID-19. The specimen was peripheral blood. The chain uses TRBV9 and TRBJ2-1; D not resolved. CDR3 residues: CASSGVSMDNEQFF. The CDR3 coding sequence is TGTGCCAGCAGCGGCGTTAGCATGGACAATGAGCAGTTCTTC.